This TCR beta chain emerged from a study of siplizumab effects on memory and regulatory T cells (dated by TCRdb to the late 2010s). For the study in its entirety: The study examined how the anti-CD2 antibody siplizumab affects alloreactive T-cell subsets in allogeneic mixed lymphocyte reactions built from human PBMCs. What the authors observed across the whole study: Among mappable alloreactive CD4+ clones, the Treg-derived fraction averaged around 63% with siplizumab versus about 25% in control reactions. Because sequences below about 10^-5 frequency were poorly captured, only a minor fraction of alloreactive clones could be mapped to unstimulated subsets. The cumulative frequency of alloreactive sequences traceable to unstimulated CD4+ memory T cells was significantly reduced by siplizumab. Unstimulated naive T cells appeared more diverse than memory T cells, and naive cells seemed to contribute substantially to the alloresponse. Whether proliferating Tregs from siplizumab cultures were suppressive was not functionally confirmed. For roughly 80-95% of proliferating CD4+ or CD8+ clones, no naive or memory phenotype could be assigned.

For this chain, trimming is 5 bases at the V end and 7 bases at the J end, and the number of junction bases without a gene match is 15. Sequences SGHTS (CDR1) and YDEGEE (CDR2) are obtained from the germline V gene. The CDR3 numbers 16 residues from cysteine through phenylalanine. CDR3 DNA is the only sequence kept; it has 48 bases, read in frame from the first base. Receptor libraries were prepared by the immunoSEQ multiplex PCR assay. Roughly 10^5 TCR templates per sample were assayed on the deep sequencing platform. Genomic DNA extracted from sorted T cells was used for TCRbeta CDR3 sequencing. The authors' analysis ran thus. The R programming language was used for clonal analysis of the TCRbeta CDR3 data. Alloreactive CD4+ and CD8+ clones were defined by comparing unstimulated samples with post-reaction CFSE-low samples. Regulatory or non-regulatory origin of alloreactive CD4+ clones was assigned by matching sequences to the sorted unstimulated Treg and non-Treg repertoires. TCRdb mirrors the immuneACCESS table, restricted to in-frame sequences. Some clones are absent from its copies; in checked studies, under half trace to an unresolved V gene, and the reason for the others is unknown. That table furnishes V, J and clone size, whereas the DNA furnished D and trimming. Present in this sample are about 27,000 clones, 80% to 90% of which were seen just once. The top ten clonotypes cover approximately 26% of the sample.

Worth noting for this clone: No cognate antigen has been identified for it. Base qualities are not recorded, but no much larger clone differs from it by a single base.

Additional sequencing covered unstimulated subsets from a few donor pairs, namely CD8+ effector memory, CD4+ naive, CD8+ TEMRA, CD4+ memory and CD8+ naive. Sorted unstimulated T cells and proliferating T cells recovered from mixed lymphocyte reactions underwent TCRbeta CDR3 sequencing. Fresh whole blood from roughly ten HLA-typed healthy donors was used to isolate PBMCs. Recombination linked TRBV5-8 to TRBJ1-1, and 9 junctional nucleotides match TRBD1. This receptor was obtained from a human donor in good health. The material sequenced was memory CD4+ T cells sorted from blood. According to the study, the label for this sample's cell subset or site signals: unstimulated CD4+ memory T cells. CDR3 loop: CASSHGAGQGWVEAFF. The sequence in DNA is TGTGCCAGCAGTCATGGGGCCGGACAGGGGTGGGTTGAAGCTTTCTTT.